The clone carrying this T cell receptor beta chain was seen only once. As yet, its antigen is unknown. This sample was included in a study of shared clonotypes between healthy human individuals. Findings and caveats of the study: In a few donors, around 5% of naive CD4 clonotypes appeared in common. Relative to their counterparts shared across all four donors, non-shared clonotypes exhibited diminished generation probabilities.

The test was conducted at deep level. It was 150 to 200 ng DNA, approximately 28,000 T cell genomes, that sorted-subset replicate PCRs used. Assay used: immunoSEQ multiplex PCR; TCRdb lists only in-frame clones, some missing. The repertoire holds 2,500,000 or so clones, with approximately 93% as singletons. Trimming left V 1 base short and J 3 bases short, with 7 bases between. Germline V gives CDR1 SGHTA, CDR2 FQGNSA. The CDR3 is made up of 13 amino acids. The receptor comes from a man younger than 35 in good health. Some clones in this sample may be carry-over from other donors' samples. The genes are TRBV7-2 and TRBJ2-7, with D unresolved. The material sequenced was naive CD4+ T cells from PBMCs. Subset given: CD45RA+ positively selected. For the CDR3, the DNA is TGTGCCAGCAGCTTAGGCCACCTCTACGAGCAGTACTTC. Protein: CASSLGHLYEQYF.